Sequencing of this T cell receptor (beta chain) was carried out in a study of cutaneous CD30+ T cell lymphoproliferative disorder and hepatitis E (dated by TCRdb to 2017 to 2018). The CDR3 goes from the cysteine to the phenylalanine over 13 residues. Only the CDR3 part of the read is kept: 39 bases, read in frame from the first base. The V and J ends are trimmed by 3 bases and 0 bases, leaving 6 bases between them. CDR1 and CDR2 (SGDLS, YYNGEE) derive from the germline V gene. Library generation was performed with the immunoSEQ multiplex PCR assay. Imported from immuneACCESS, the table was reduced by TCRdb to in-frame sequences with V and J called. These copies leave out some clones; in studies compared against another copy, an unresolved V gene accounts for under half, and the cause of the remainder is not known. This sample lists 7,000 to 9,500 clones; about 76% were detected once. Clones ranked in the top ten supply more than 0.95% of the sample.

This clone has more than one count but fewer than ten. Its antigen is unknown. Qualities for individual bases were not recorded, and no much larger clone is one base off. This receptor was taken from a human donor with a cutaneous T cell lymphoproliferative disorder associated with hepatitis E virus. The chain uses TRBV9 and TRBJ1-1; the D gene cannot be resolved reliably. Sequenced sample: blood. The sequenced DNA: TGTGCCAGCAGCGAGGGCTTGAACACTGAAGCTTTCTTT. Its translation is CASSEGLNTEAFF.